This T cell receptor (beta chain) was sequenced in a study of blood T cell repertoires in COVID-19 (dated by TCRdb to between 2020 and 2021). At the level of the whole study: Samples from collaborators originated in the United States, Italy and Spain and spanned both the acute and convalescent phases of COVID-19. The prospective study material was composed of cDNA or gDNA derived from T cells, B-cell-depleted T cells, or PBMCs. The dataset comprised deeply sampled blood TCRbeta repertoires from subjects exposed to, actively infected with, or recovered from COVID-19. A freely available public database, intended as a resource for researchers studying the immune response to SARS-CoV-2, is where the repertoires were released. The samples were drawn from the first 160 participants of the ongoing ImmuneRACE study and from 1,254 subjects provided by 6 global collaborators. Nearly every sample came with metadata listing a de-identified subject ID, COVID-19 status, age in years and sex. HLA class I and class II types, where available, came from metadata supplied by the sample provider rather than from assay-based typing. The study at large found these results: The amount of clinical and demographic metadata varied by source and participant and was provided uncurated.

The CDR3 contains 13 residues, cysteine and phenylalanine counted. CDR3 DNA is the only sequence kept; it has 39 bases, read in frame from the first base. V and J are truncated by 8 bases and 4 bases respectively, leaving an intervening sequence of 11 bases. CDR1 and CDR2 are read off the germline V gene as MDHEN and SYDVKM. Whole blood was collected in K2EDTA tubes by collaborating institutions according to the institutions' own protocols. Collaborator samples were shipped for TCRbeta analysis as frozen whole blood, isolated PBMCs, or DNA extracted from either sample type. Notes on this clone: Its antigen specificity is not known. It has no much larger one-base neighbor in the sample; base qualities were not kept.

TCRbeta CDR3 regions were amplified from genomic DNA using the immunoSEQ Assay, a bias-controlled multiplex PCR. As for the authors' bioinformatics: Nucleated cell counts per sample were estimated from amplification of reference gene primers within the assay. Sequence reads were collapsed and filtered to measure the absolute abundance of every unique TCRbeta CDR3 rearrangement. For each sample, productive Simpson clonality was calculated as the square root of Simpson's diversity index over productive rearrangements. In its TCRdb copy, this immuneACCESS table keeps in-frame sequences only and misses some clones. Where compared with another copy, unresolved V genes explain less than half of these, and the others have no known cause. Clone size and V and J calls were adopted from that table, with D and trimming inferred from the DNA. This sample gives around 100,000 clones in total; more than 70% of them show up just once. The top ten clones comprise 15% to 20% of the sample.

The sequencing sample was made of peripheral blood. The chain links TRBV28 with TRBJ2-2, with no D gene named confidently. This TCR was recovered from a woman of 80 years or more in a cohort sampled during active COVID-19. The base sequence is TGTGCCAGCTGCGGTCCAGCCACCGGGGAGCTGTTTTTT. Translated, this is CASCGPATGELFF.